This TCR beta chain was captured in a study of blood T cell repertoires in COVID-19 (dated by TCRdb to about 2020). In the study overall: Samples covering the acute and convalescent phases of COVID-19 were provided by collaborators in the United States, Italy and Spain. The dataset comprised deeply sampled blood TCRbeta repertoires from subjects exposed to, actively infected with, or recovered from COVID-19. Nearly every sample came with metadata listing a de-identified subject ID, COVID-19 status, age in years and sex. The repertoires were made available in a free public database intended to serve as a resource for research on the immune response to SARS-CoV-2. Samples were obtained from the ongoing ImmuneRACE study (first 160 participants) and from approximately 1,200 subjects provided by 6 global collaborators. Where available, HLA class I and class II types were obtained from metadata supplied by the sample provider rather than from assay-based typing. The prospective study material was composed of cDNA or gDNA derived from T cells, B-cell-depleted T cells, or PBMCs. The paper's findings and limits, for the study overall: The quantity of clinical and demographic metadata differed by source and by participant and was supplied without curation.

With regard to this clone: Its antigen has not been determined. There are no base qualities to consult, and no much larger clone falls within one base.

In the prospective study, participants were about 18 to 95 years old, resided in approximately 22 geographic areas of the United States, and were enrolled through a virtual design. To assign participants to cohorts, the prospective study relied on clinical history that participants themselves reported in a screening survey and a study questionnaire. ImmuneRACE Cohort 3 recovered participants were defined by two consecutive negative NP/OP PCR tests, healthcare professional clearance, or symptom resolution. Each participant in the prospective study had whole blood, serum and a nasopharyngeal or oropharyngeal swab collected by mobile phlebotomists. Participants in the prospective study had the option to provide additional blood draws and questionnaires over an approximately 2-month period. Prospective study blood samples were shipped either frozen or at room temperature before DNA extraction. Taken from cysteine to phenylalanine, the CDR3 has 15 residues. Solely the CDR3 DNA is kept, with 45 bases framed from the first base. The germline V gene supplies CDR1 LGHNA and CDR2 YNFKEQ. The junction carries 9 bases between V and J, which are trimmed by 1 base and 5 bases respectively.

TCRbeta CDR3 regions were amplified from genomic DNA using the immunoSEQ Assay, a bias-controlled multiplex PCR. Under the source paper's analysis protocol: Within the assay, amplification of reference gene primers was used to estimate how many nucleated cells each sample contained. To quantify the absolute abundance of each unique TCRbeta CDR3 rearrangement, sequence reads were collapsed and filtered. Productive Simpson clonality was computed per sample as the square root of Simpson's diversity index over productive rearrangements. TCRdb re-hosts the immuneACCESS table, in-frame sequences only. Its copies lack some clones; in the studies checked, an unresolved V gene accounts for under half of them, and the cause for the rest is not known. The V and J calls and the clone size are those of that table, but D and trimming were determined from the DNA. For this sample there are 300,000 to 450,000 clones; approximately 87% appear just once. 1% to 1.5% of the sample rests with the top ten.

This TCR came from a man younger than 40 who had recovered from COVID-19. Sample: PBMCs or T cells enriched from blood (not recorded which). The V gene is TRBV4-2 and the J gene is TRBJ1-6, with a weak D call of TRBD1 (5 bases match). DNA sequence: TGTGCCAGCAGCCAAGCAGGGCAGGATAATTCACCCCTCCACTTT. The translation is CASSQAGQDNSPLHF.